This T cell receptor beta chain stems from a study of beta chain features in type 1 diabetes. Findings and caveats of the study: Patients with type 1 diabetes showed fewer VDJ junction insertions and more deletions.

The CDR3 sequence is 13 residues long. V dropped 6 bases and J dropped 2; count of bases not matched to a gene: 1. The germline V gene has CDR1 SNHLY and CDR2 FYNNEI. Reverse transcription of all isolated RNA meant that expressed TCRB transcripts were sequenced. Clones were read by immunoSEQ multiplex PCR, and TCRdb kept only the in-frame ones, dropping some. The sample includes 330,000 or so clones, about 14% of them seen just once. This clone has a handful of counts. Its antigen remains unknown. The V call is TRBV2, the J call TRBJ1-5; 7 nucleotides agree with TRBD1. The sample was central memory CD4+ T cells from blood. The sequence derives from a man aged 30 to 45 in good health. The CDR3 DNA reads TGTGCCAGCAGCGGGACAGGCAATCAGCCCCAGCATTTT. Its translation is CASSGTGNQPQHF.